Listed below are T cell receptor beta chains from one sample, sequenced in a study of early T cells in non-severe SARS-CoV-2 infection. TCRdb reprocessed the 5' RACE reads with MiXCR, giving one entry per CDR3 protein. The table records roughly 18,000 distinct CDR3 sequences, roughly 6.1% of them present only once. The source material was whole blood. The receptors derive from an adult who was a healthcare worker with PCR-confirmed SARS-CoV-2 infection or an uninfected control (not recorded which). CDR3s include the opening cysteine and the closing phenylalanine or tryptophan. A D gene is named only where the DNA matches it firmly. The size of a clone is reported for some rows only, either as once, few or many, or as a class for expanded clones.

V	D	size	J	DNA	CDR3
TRBV20-1	.	medium-sized	TRBJ1-3	TGCAGTGCTAGAAGGGGATCTGGAAACACCATATATTTT	CSARRGSGNTIYF
TRBV19	.	many	TRBJ1-5	TGTGCCAGTAGTACCCCCTTGGGGCCTGATCAGCCCCAGCATTTT	CASSTPLGPDQPQHF
TRBV11-1	.	many	TRBJ2-4	TGTGCCAGCAGCTTCGACAGACAGAAAAACATTCAGTACTTC	CASSFDRQKNIQYF
TRBV18	.	many	TRBJ1-6	TGTGCCAGCTCACCACCGAGTTCCAATTCACCCCTCCACTTT	CASSPPSSNSPLHF
TRBV6-5	.	.	TRBJ1-1	TGTGCCAGCAGCCAGACATGGAACACTGAAGCTTTCTTT	CASSQTWNTEAFF
TRBV6-5	.	many	TRBJ2-7	TGTGCCAGCAGTCCCAACGACAGGAGGGTCCCCTACGAGCAGTACTTC	CASSPNDRRVPYEQYF
TRBV4-1	.	medium-sized	TRBJ1-6	TGCGCCAGCAGCCGGACGGCCGTGAATTCACCCCTCCACTTT	CASSRTAVNSPLHF
TRBV27	.	medium-sized	TRBJ1-5	TGTGCCAGCAGCATGGGACATCCGGCTCAGCCCCAGCATTTT	CASSMGHPAQPQHF
TRBV4-1	.	many	TRBJ2-5	TGCGCCAGCAACCAAGGGGGAGAGGCAGGGAAGGCTGGAGAGACCCAGTACTTC	CASNQGGEAGKAGETQYF
TRBV6-4	TRBD2	medium-sized	TRBJ2-5	TGTGCCAGCAGTCCAATGGCGGGAGAAAGGGAGACCCAGTACTTC	CASSPMAGERETQYF
TRBV7-3	.	many	TRBJ1-1	TGTGCCAGCAGCCCGGGGTCTAACACTGAAGCTTTCTTT	CASSPGSNTEAFF
TRBV28	TRBD1	many	TRBJ2-5	TGTGCCAGCAGCCCCGACAGGGGGCGAGATCAAGAGACCCAGTACTTC	CASSPDRGRDQETQYF
TRBV7-6	.	.	TRBJ2-1	TGTGCCAGCAGCTTGGCCCAAAGTTTCGGGCAGTTCTTC	CASSLAQSFGQFF
TRBV3-1	TRBD2	.	TRBJ2-3	TGTGCCAGCACAGGGACTAGCGGGAGCGGAGATACGCAGTATTTT	CASTGTSGSGDTQYF
TRBV29-1	TRBD2	many	TRBJ2-5	TGCAGCGTTGTAGCTAGCGGGATGGGGGAGACCCAGTACTTC	CSVVASGMGETQYF
TRBV9	TRBD1	many	TRBJ2-4	TGTGCCAGCAGCCCTCCCCTCCCTGACAGGGGTAGCATTCAGTACTTC	CASSPPLPDRGSIQYF
TRBV30	.	.	TRBJ1-1	TGTGCCTGGGGTACAGAGAACACTGAAGCTTTCTTT	CAWGTENTEAFF
TRBV30	.	many	TRBJ1-1	TGTGCCTGGAGTCGGATGACGAACACTGAAGCTTTCTTT	CAWSRMTNTEAFF
TRBV7-6	.	many	TRBJ1-1	TGTGCCAGCAGCTTAGCTGGGCAGGGTAACACTGAAGCTTTCTTT	CASSLAGQGNTEAFF
TRBV5-4	TRBD2	many	TRBJ2-5	TGTGCCAGCATCCCTGGGACTAGCGCGGGGGAGACCCAGTACTTC	CASIPGTSAGETQYF
TRBV5-6	.	many	TRBJ1-5	TGTGCCAGCAGCGGGGGACGGGGACAGCCCCAGCATTTT	CASSGGRGQPQHF
TRBV10-1	.	many	TRBJ1-1	TGCGCCAGCAGTCCGGGACACCCCACTGAAGCTTTCTTT	CASSPGHPTEAFF
TRBV28	.	many	TRBJ1-5	TGTGCCAGCAGTCAAATGGGGTCCAATCAGCCCCAGCATTTT	CASSQMGSNQPQHF
TRBV2	TRBD1	few	TRBJ2-7	TGTGCCAGCAGTGAAATCCCCGGGACAGCTTACTACGAGCAGTACTTC	CASSEIPGTAYYEQYF
TRBV6-5	TRBD2	many	TRBJ2-7	TGTGCCAGCAGTTACAGCGGGGACGGTACCTACGAGCAGTACTTC	CASSYSGDGTYEQYF
TRBV4-1	.	many	TRBJ1-6	TGCGCCAGCAGCCGATCCGGGACACTGAATTCACCCCTCCACTTT	CASSRSGTLNSPLHF
TRBV30	TRBD2	many	TRBJ2-3	TGTGCCTCGGTAGAAGCGGGAGGGATCCCCGATACGCAGTATTTT	CASVEAGGIPDTQYF
TRBV7-8	.	many	TRBJ2-3	TGTGCCAGCAGCTCGTGGGGGGACAGCACAGATACGCAGTATTTT	CASSSWGDSTDTQYF